This T cell receptor beta chain was identified in a study of T cell responses to AZD1222 COVID-19 vaccine. Study-level points and caveats: Only five to seven AZD1222 recipients were seropositive at baseline. Regions 160-218 and 743-854 held dominance among vaccine-associated CD4 TCRs, which spanned spike. The donors showed a predominance of white British ancestry and of females, with possible underestimation of clonal diversity. Unmutated variant regions are reportedly targeted by nearly half of spike-specific TCRs.

Clones were sequenced by immunoSEQ multiplex PCR, and TCRdb holds only the in-frame ones, with some missing. The sample carries 90,000 to 120,000 clones, 85% to 95% recorded once. As for this clone: Antigen: not known.

CDR1 and CDR2 from the germline V gene are SEHNR and FQNEAQ (reference sequence). V lost 4 bases and J lost 3; bases outside the gene matches: 9. The CDR3 runs to 17 residues. The rearrangement joins TRBV7-9 to TRBJ2-1; 10 bases map to TRBD1. This receptor was taken from an adult who received the AZD1222 COVID-19 vaccine. The material sequenced was peripheral blood, taken 28 days after the second AZD1222 dose. The CDR3 DNA sequence: TGTGCCAGCAGCTCCTACCGGGACAGGGGTTTCTACAATGAGCAGTTCTTC. Translating gives CASSSYRDRGFYNEQFF.